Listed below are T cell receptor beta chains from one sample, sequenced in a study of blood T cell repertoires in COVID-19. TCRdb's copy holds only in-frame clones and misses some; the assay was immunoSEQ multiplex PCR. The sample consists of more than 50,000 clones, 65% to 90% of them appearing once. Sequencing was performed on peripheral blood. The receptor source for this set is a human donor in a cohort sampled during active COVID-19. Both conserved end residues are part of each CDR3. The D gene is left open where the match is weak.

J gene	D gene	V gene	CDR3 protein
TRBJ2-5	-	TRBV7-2	CASSPGGPRGPGETQYF
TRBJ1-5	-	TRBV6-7	CASNPIEYGNQPQHF
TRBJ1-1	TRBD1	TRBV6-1	CASSEAWGQGAGTEAFF
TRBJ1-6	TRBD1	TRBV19	CASSTGTALSPLHF
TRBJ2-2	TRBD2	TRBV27	CASSFSGGNTGELFF
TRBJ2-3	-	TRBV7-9	CASSRGHPGVTQYF
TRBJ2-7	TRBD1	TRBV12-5	CASGSLNRGYEQYF
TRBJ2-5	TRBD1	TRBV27	CASSITGQGVGETQYF
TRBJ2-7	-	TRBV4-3	CASIPFRDPYEQYF
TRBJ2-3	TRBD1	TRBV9	CASRSAGTENSAQYF
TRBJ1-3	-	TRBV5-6	CASSSYRAADGNTIYF
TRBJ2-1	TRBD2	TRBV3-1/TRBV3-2	CASSQGTSGGNEQFF
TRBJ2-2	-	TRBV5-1	CASSLVHLTGELFF
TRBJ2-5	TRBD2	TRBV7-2	CASKGLAQEETQYF
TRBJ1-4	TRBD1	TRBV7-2	CASSLAGGSNNEKLFF
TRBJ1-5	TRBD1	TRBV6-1	CASSDQDRVEQPQHF
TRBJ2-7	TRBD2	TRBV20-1	CSAGGDYEQYF
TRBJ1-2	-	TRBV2	CASSEGGRPNGYTF
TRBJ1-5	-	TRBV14	CASSQGSFRPQHF
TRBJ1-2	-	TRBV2	CASSEIAGNYGYTF
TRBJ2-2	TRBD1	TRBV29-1	CSVEQGAQTGELFF
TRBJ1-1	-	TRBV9	CASSPDRLGTEAFF
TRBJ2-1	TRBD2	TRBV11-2	CASSLGNPGLASYNEQFF
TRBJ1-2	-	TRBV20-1	CSASDGYGYTF
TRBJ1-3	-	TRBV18	CASSPLPSRRGNTIYF
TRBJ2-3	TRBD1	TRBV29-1	CSVERTGGVSTDTQYF
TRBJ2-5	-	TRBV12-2	CASRLARASQGWETQYF
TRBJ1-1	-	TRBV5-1	CASSLFGRGNTEAFF
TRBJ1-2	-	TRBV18	CASSPARGNYGYTF
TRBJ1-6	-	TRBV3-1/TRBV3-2	CASSQDKGVHSPLHF
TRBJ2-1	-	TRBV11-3	CASSGGLDEQFF
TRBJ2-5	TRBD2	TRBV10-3	CAISFGLAERETQYF
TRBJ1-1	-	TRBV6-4	CASRRDMNTEAFF
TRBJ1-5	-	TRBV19	CASCLSPNQPQHF
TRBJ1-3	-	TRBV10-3	CAIIADTGNTIYF
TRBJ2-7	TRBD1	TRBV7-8	CASSRPKIRGSYEQYF
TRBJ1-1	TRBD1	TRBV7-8	CASSPTHSGQPMNTEAFF
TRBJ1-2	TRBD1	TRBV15	CATSRPDRVEGYTF
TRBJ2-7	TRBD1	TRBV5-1	CASSRTGTGSYEQYF
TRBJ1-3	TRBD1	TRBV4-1	CASSLTGEGGNTIYF
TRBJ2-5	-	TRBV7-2	CASSFSNNIQETQYF